These 21 T cell receptor beta chains were sequenced from one sample in a study of T cells in Graves' hyperthyroidism and ophthalmopathy. What was amplified from RNA transcripts were TCR beta CDR3 regions. During a first-round RT-PCR of the TCR CDR3, the HTBI primer set was used. TCRdb fed the multiplex PCR reads into MiXCR, producing one record per CDR3 protein. The sample lists 300,000 to 400,000 distinct CDR3 sequences; 18% were seen once. Input material: blood. All receptors derive from a woman aged 50 to 65 with Graves' hyperthyroidism.

This clonotype was seen ten or more times. The chain couples TRBV25-1 to TRBJ1-1, with TRBD1 matching 10 bases. J gave up 5 bases and V 5 bases, and 8 bases lay outside the gene matches. The germline CDR1 and CDR2 sequences are MGHDK and SYGVNS. This CDR3 has 15 residues. The CDR3 DNA is TGTGCCAGCAGTAGTACCGGGACAGGGGAAACTGAAGCTTTCTTT. Its translation is CASSSTGTGETEAFF. Together with reference TRBV25-1 and TRBJ1-1, the CDR3 gives the full variable domain: EADIYQTPRYLVIGTGKKITLECSQTMGHDKMYWYQQDPGMELHLIHYSYGVNSTEKGDLSSESTVSRIRTEHFPLTLESARPSHTSQYLCASSSTGTGETEAFFGQGTRLTVV.

This clonotype was observed a few times. The V and J genes are TRBV27 and TRBJ2-3; 10 nucleotides match TRBD2. V lost 7 bases, J lost 7 bases, and 14 bases stayed unmatched. The CDR3 loop spans 16 amino acids. CDR1 and CDR2 from the germline V gene are MNHEY and SMNVEV (reference sequence). The CDR3 DNA reads as TGTGCCAGCAACGGGCTAGCGGGAGAACGGGGCTATACGCAGTATTTT. Its translation is CASNGLAGERGYTQYF.

This clonotype was counted ten times or more. The J gene is TRBJ2-7, the V gene TRBV20-1, with D unclear. V was shortened by 2 bases and J by 6 bases, with 14 bases between the two germline ends. CDR1 and CDR2 (germline): DFQATT, SNEGSKA (reference sequence). The CDR3 loop spans 13 amino acids. Written as DNA, the CDR3 is TGCAGTGCTAGAAGCCCCTCGGAGAGCGAGCAGTACTTC. It codes for CSARSPSESEQYF.

This clonotype was seen a few times. The V gene is TRBV2, the J gene TRBJ1-5; 7 nucleotides match TRBD1. This CDR3 spans 15 amino acids. The V and J ends lost 5 bases and 1 base, in that order; junction bases with no gene match: 5. The germline gives CDR1 SNHLY, CDR2 FYNNEI. For the CDR3, the DNA is TGTGCCAGCAGTCGGGACAGTGGGAGCAATCAGCCCCAGCATTTT. Amino acid sequence: CASSRDSGSNQPQHF.

This clonotype has a count of ten or more. The chain links TRBV24-1 to TRBJ1-1, with D tentatively TRBD1 (6 bases). V was pared by 4 bases and J by 1 base, with 9 bases between. Germline assignment: CDR1 KGHDR and CDR2 SFDVKD. The CDR3 extends over 14 amino acids. The CDR3 nucleotides are TGTGCCACCAGTGACAGGGGTGAGAACACTGAAGCTTTCTTT. It translates to CATSDRGENTEAFF.

The chain couples TRBV6-5 to TRBJ2-7; D not certain. V was shortened by 0 bases and J by 7 bases, with 10 bases between the two germline ends. The CDR3 loop spans 13 amino acids. Germline values: CDR1 MNHEY, CDR2 SVGAGI. Written as DNA, the CDR3 is TGTGCCAGCAGTTACTCAACCCAGCAGGAGCAGTACTTC. It encodes CASSYSTQQEQYF.

This clonotype has a count of ten or more. This chain uses TRBV28 with TRBJ2-7; 12 nucleotides match TRBD2. The V gene's germline CDR1 is MDHEN and CDR2 SYDVKM. The CDR3 runs to 16 residues. V trimming: 3 bases; J trimming: 0 bases; junction bases outside the gene matches: 3. CDR3 residues: CASSFGLAGSSYEQYF. The CDR3 nucleotides are TGTGCCAGCAGTTTCGGACTAGCGGGAAGCTCCTACGAGCAGTACTTC.

The sample holds many counts of this clonotype. This chain joins TRBV3-1 and TRBJ2-1; possible D gene TRBD2, 6 bases. The V gene's germline CDR1 is LGHDT and CDR2 YNNKEL (reference sequence). The CDR3 sequence is 16 residues long. The V end was cut by 0 bases, the J end by 3 bases, with 12 bases between. The CDR3 here is CASSQEGAEGYNEQFF. CDR3 DNA: TGTGCCAGCAGCCAAGAGGGCGCGGAGGGCTACAATGAGCAGTTCTTC.

This clonotype was seen once. CDR3 sequence (DNA): TGTGCCAGGACCTACGAGCAGTACGTC. Translation: CARTYEQYV. V and J are TRBV27 and TRBJ2-7; D is unclear. The CDR3 is 9 residues long. Trimming left V 9 bases short and J 2 bases short, with 2 bases between. Germline assignment: CDR1 MNHEY and CDR2 SMNVEV (reference sequence).

The sample holds a few counts of this clonotype. The chain couples TRBV12-3 or TRBV12-4 to TRBJ2-2; D unresolved. Trimming left V 7 bases short and J 10 bases short, with 16 bases between. The CDR3 is made up of 13 amino acids. CDR3: CASTNLGSQELFF. DNA for the CDR3: TGTGCCAGCACGAATTTAGGCTCTCAGGAGCTGTTTTTT.

The sample holds a few counts of this clonotype. The rearrangement links TRBV4-2 to TRBJ2-1; no reliable D call. Looked up from germline, CDR1 is LGHNA and CDR2 is YNFKEQ. V lost 1 base and J lost 0, with 7 bases in between. This CDR3 has 15 amino acids. The CDR3 loop reads CASSQALSSYNEQFF. The CDR3 DNA is TGTGCCAGCAGCCAAGCCTTGAGCTCCTACAATGAGCAGTTCTTC.

This chain connects TRBV20-1 to TRBJ1-4; 9 nucleotides match TRBD1. V lost 7 bases to trimming and J lost 7 bases; unmatched junction nucleotides: 7. Germline V gene data show CDR1 as DFQATT and CDR2 as SNEGSKA (reference sequence). This CDR3 is built from 13 residues. The CDR3 DNA is TGCAGTGTTCCGGGACAGGGTGGTGAAAAACTGTTTTTT. It specifies CSVPGQGGEKLFF.

This sequence joins TRBV30 and TRBJ2-5, with TRBD2 matching 14 bases. The CDR3 sequence is 17 residues long. Germline loops: CDR1 GTSNPN, CDR2 SVGIG (reference sequence). J was trimmed by 1 base and V by 4 bases; bases with no gene match: 8. The DNA of the CDR3 is TGTGCCTGGACCGAAGGGGGACTAGCGGGGGTCCAAGAGACCCAGTACTTC. Protein: CAWTEGGLAGVQETQYF.

V gene TRBV20-1 combines with J gene TRBJ2-1; 14 bases are shared with TRBD2. The CDR3 is 18 residues long. Germline CDR1 reads DFQATT; CDR2 reads SNEGSKA (reference sequence). V gave up 4 bases and J gave up 7 bases; unmatched junction bases: 15. CDR3 nucleotide sequence: TGCAGTGCTATCCCCGAGAGACTAGCGGGAGGGATTCGGAATGAGCAGTTCTTC. It codes for CSAIPERLAGGIRNEQFF.

This clonotype has a count of ten or more. This rearrangement joins TRBV6-1 to TRBJ2-3, with a possible D match to TRBD1 (6 bases). Looked up from germline, CDR1 is MNHNS and CDR2 is SASEGT. Trimming took off 7 bases at V and 3 bases at J, with 11 bases between the two ends. This CDR3 comprises 13 residues. The CDR3: CASKQQGTDTQYF. The CDR3 region has the DNA TGTGCCAGCAAACAACAGGGTACAGATACGCAGTATTTT.

This chain uses TRBV9 with TRBJ2-2; D unclear. The CDR3 has 14 amino acids. CDR1 is SGDLS and CDR2 is YYNGEE in the germline V gene. The V gene lost 3 bases and the J gene lost 3 bases, with 9 bases spanning the gap. The CDR3 coding sequence is TGTGCCAGCAGCGCCCTGGTGGACACCGGGGAGCTGTTTTTT. Amino acid sequence: CASSALVDTGELFF. The full variable domain, with the rest looked up from reference TRBV9 and TRBJ2-2, is DSGVTQTPKHLITATGQRVTLRCSPRSGDLSVYWYQQSLDQGLQFLIQYYNGEERAKGNILERFSAQQFPDLHSELNLSSLELGDSALYFCASSALVDTGELFFGEGSRLTVL.

Regarding this clonotype: A clone one base away is much larger, so this may be a read error. J is TRBJ1-5 and V is TRBV6-2 or TRBV6-3; D possibly corresponds to TRBD1 (6 bases). Germline V lookup: CDR1 MNHEY, CDR2 SVGEGT. V lost 6 bases and J lost 6, with 18 bases in between. This CDR3 spans 15 amino acids. The DNA for the CDR3 is TGTGCCAGCAGAAATGGCAGGGGCTTCTCTCAGCCCCAGCATTTT. Translation gives CASRNGRGFSQPQHF.

The table lists this clonotype with many counts. A read error may produce the germline difference seen at one junction end. V usage is TRBV5-1 and J usage is TRBJ1-1, with D hard to call. In germline, CDR1 is SGHRS, CDR2 YFSETQ. CDR3 size: 14 residues. The CDR3 DNA is TGCGCCAGCAGTTTGGATGGGGAAAACACTGAAGCTTTCTTT. Translating gives CASSLDGENTEAFF. Based on the CDR3 plus reference TRBV5-1 and TRBJ1-1, the full variable domain is KAGVTQTPRYLIKTRGQQVTLSCSPISGHRSVSWYQQTPGQGLQFLFEYFSETQRNKGNFPGRFSGRQFSNSRSEMNVSTLELGDSALYLCASSLDGENTEAFFGQGTRLTVV.

The chain carries TRBV2 and TRBJ1-5; unclear D gene. Germline CDR1 SNHLY, CDR2 FYNNEI. V lost 3 bases to trimming and J lost 3 bases, with 12 bases between them. The CDR3 contains 15 residues. The CDR3 is CASSEWGGNNQPQHF. The CDR3 nucleotides read TGTGCCAGCAGTGAGTGGGGAGGTAACAATCAGCCCCAGCATTTT.

The chain has TRBV9 and TRBJ2-7; D is ambiguous. Trimming stripped 0 bases from V and 2 bases from J, with 12 bases between. The CDR3 loop spans 15 amino acids. Germline V CDR1 and CDR2: SGDLS, YYNGEE. As DNA, the CDR3 is TGTGCCAGCAGCGTAGGGTTTGGCAGAACCTACGAGCAGTACTTC. Protein product: CASSVGFGRTYEQYF.

This clonotype was detected ten times or more. This chain joins TRBV4-1 and TRBJ2-3, with 11 bases aligning to TRBD2. Trimming at V came to 4 bases and at J to 7 bases, leaving 10 bases not matched to a gene. The CDR3 is made up of 16 amino acids. Germline CDR1 reads MGHRA; CDR2 reads YSYEKL. The CDR3 here is CASSRSRASGGNTQYF. The CDR3 DNA reads as TGCGCCAGCAGCCGGAGTCGGGCTAGCGGGGGGAATACGCAGTATTTT.